This record looks at one T cell receptor (beta chain) sequence and its context. Its antigen target is currently unknown. The read ends 3 residues before the CDR3 terminus; that terminus is restored from the germline J gene. This sample is part of a study of T cells in women clearing cervical HPV infection (dated by TCRdb to about 2018). As for the study more broadly: Cases were 25 women with histologically confirmed HPV16-related CIN3 or worse, including a couple of invasive cancers. Controls were 25 or so women whose single incident HPV16 infection cleared within 12 months without precancer or cancer developing. Case blood was taken at the visit when the lesion was first identified, whereas control blood was taken when infection was no longer detected. Among cases, blood sampling came a median of approximately 150 days after lesion detection, with an interquartile range of about 90 to 220 days. Because only a few women had HLA typing data, the possibility that HLA type acted as a confounder could not be ruled out. Nested within Costa Rica's Guanacaste HPV Natural History Study, an exploratory proof-of-principle case-control study compared TCR repertoires across cervical HPV16 outcomes. Cases were matched to controls by age within five years and by the year the sample was collected. Cases had a median age of almost 35 years and controls had a median age of around 40, with no significant differences in baseline characteristics. In the parent cohort, 9,000 to 11,000 women aged 18 or older were enrolled in Guanacaste, Costa Rica, during about 1993 to 1994 and were followed for more than 6 years. Five blinded duplicates per group were added as quality controls, so that 60 or so samples were obtained: some 50 participants and about 10 replicates. Study-wide conclusions, independent of this receptor: TRBV6-7 relative abundance was lower in cases than in controls (approximately 0.11% versus 0.16%; Bonferroni P = 0.0008). Because the number of T cells per sample was unknown, the richness differences could reflect varying T-cell content rather than repertoire biology. By combining richness with V gene abundances, random forest classifiers separated cases from controls with an estimated AUC of about 0.83. TCR repertoire richness was significantly higher in CIN3+ cases than in controls across sequencing depths, while evenness did not differ. Whether associations preceded infection or resulted from infection could not be shown with the cross-sectional design, and effector/memory subsets and HPV-specific T cells were not isolated.

Trimming takes 6 bases off V and 5 bases off J; junction bases not matched to a gene: 4. The CDR3 spans 15 residues, from the cysteine through the phenylalanine. Only the CDR3 bases that were read are kept: 36 of them, in frame from base 1. The CDR1 and CDR2 encoded by the germline V gene are ENHRY and SYGVKD. TCR beta CDR3 regions were amplified by multiplex PCR from an average of approximately 1.3 ug genomic DNA per sample using the immunoSEQ assay. Primer bias was corrected in the assay by using a complete synthetic TCR repertoire to establish an amplification baseline. Amplicons were sequenced on the Illumina platform. The original methods were these. Sequence errors were corrected by clustering with frequency ratios and a modified nearest-neighbor algorithm, and the sequences were then analyzed in the immunoSEQ Analyzer using IMGT gene definitions. At each rarefaction depth, TCR richness and evenness were averaged across 20 rarefaction repeats, and samples with fewer sequences than that depth were excluded. Wilcoxon rank sum tests with FDR correction were used to compare V, D and J gene relative abundances between the groups. An intraclass correlation of roughly 96% for TCR richness and an average of roughly 76% across about 66 gene segments were obtained from the blinded duplicates. As stored in TCRdb, this immuneACCESS dataset retains in-frame rearrangements with V and J assigned. A fraction of the clones does not appear; measured against another copy, unresolved V genes explain less than half of the discrepancy, and the remainder lacks a known reason. The DNA was the basis for D and trimming; V, J and clone size are from that table. The record for this sample contains about 21,000 clones. About 6% of the sample comes from the top ten.

Every participant had a single incident cervical HPV16 infection, and prevalent HPV16 infections were excluded. Cervical HPV DNA was detected with MY09/MY11 PCR, and genotyping was done by dot-blot hybridization. About 14 mL of heparinized blood was centrifuged, after which the buffy coat was aliquoted, frozen at -30 degrees C, and then stored at -80 degrees C. QIAGEN kits were used to extract genomic DNA from the buffy coat specimens. The source of this sequence is a woman between 18 and 75 years old with a cervical HPV16 infection that either progressed to CIN3+ or cleared (not recorded which). Rearrangement joined TRBV10-3 to TRBJ2-3; 14 nucleotides in the junction match TRBD2. Sequenced input: blood buffy coat. Incomplete CDR3 DNA: TGTGCCATCAGGGGGACTAGCGGGAGTCAAGATACG. This gives the protein CAIRGTSGSQDT. The complete CDR3 protein is CAIRGTSGSQDTQYF.